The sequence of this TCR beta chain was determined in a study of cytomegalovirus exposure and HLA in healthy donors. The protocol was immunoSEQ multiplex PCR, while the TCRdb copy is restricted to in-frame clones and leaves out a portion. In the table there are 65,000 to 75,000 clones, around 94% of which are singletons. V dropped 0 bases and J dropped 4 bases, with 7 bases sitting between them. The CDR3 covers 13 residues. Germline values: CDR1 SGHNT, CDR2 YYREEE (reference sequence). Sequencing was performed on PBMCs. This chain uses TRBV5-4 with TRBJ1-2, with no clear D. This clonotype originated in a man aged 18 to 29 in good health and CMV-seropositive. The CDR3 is CASSLEAGYGYTF. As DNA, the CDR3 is TGTGCCAGCAGCTTGGAAGCCGGCTATGGCTACACCTTC.